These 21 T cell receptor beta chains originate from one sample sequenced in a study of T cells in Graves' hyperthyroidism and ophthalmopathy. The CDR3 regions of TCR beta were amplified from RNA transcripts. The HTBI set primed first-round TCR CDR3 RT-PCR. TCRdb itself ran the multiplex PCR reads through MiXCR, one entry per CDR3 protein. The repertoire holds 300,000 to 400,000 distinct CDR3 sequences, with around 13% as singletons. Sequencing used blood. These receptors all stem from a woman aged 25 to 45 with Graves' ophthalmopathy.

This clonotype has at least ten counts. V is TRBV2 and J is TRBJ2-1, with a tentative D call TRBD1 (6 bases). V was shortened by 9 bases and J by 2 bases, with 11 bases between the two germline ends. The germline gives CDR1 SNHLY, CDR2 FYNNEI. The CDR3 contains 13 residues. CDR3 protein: CARHDRTYNEQFF. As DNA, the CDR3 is TGTGCCAGACACGACAGGACCTACAATGAGCAGTTCTTC.

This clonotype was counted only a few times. The CDR3 sequence: CASSLTGGRPQHF. CDR3 DNA sequence: TGTGCCAGCAGTTTAACGGGGGGGAGGCCCCAGCATTTT. This chain uses TRBV12-3 or TRBV12-4 with TRBJ1-5, with D possibly TRBD1 on 5 matching bases. There are 13 residues in the CDR3. Between the trimmed V and J ends, which lost 2 bases and 9 bases, there was a span of 11 bases.

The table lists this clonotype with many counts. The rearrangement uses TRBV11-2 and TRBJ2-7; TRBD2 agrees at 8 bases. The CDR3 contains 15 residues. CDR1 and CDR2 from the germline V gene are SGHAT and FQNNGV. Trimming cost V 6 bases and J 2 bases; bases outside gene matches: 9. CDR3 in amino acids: CASRGEAGETYEQYF. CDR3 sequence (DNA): TGTGCCAGCAGGGGGGAAGCGGGGGAGACCTACGAGCAGTACTTC.

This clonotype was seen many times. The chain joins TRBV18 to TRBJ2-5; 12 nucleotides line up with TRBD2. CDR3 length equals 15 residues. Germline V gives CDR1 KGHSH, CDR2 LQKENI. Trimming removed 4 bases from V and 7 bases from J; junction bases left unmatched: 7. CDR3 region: CASSHQRLAGATQYF. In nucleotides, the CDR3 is TGTGCCAGCTCACACCAACGACTAGCGGGGGCGACCCAGTACTTC. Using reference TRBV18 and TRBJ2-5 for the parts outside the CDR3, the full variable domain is NAGVMQNPRHLVRRRGQEARLRCSPMKGHSHVYWYRQLPEEGLKFMVYLQKENIIDESGMPKERFSAEFPKEGPSILRIQQVVRGDSAAYFCASSHQRLAGATQYFGPGTRLLVL.

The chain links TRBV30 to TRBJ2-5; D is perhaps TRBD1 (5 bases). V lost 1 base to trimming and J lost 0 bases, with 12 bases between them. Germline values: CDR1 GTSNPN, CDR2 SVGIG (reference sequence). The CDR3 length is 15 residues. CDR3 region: CAWSGAWGHQETQYF. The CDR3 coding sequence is TGTGCCTGGAGTGGCGCTTGGGGCCACCAAGAGACCCAGTACTTC.

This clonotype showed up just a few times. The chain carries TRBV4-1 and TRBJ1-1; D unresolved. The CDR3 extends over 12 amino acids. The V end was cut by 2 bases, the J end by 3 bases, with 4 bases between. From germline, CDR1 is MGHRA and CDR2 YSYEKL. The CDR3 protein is CASSQQDTEAFF. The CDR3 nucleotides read TGCGCCAGCAGCCAACAGGACACTGAAGCTTTCTTT.

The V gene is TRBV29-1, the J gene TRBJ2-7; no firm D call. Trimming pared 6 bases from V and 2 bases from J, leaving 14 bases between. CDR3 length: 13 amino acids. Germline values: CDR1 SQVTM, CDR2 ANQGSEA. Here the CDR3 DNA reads TGCAGCGTCGGATGGGGAACGGCCTACGAGCAGTACTTC. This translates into CSVGWGTAYEQYF.

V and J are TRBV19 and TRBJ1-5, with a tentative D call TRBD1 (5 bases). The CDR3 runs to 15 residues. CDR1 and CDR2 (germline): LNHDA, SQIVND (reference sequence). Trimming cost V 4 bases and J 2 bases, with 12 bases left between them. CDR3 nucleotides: TGTGCCAGTAGTACCGGTAGGGGCGGCAATCAGCCCCAGCATTTT. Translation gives CASSTGRGGNQPQHF.

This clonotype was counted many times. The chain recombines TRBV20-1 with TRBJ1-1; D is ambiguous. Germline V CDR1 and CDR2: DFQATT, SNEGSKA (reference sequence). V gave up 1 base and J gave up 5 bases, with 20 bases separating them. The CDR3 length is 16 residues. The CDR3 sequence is CSARGGVAVTRTEAFF. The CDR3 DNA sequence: TGCAGTGCTAGAGGAGGTGTAGCCGTGACCAGGACTGAAGCTTTCTTT.

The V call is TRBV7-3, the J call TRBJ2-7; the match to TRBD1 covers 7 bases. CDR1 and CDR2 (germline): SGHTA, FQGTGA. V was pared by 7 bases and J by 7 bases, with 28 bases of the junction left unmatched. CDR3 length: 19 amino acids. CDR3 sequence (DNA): TGTGCCAGCACCCCCCGGCCCCCGACAGGGAAGCAGTCGTTAGGTGAGCAGTACTTC. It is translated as CASTPRPPTGKQSLGEQYF.

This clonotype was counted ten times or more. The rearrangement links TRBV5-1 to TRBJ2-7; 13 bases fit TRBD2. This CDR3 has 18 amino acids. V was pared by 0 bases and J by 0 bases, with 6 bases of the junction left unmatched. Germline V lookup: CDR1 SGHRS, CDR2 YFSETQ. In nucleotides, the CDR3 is TGCGCCAGCAGCTTGGAAAGACTAGCGGGGGGCATCTCCTACGAGCAGTACTTC. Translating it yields CASSLERLAGGISYEQYF.

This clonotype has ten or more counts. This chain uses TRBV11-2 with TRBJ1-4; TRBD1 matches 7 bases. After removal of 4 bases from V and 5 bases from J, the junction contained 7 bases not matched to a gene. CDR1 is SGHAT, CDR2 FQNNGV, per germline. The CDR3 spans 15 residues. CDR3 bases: TGTGCCAGCAGCTCCCGGACAGGAGGAAATGAAAAACTGTTTTTT. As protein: CASSSRTGGNEKLFF.

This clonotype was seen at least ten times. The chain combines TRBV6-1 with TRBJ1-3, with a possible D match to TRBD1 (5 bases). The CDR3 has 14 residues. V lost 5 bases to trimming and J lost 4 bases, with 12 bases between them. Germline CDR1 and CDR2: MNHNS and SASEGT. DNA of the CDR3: TGTGCCAGCAGTTCGACCCGGGGGGGAAACACCATATATTTT. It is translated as CASSSTRGGNTIYF.

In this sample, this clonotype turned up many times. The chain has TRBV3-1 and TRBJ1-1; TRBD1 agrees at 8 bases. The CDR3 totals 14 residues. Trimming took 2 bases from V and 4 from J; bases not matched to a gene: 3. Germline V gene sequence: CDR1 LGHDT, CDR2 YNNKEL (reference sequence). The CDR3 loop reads CASSQPGQGTEAFF. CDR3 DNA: TGTGCCAGCAGCCAACCCGGACAGGGCACTGAAGCTTTCTTT.

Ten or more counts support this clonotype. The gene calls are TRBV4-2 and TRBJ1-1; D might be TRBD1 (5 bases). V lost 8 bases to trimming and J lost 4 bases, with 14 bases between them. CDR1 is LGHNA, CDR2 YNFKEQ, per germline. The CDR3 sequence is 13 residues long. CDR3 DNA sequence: TGTGCCAGCCTTCTAGGGGTGGGCACTGAAGCTTTCTTT. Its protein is CASLLGVGTEAFF.

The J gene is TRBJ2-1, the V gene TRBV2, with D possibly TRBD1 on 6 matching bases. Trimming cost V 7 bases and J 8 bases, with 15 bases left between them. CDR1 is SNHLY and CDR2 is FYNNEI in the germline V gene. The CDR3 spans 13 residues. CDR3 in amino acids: CASKDDRRDEQFF. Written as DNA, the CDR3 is TGTGCCAGCAAAGATGACAGGCGTGATGAGCAGTTCTTC.

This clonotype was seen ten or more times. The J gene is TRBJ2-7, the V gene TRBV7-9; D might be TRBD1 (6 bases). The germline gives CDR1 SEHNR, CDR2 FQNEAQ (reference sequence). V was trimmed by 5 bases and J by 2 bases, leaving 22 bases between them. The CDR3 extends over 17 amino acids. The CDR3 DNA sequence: TGTGCCAGCAGCAGCTCTCTCACAGGGTCAGTCACCTACGAGCAGTACTTC. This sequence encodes CASSSSLTGSVTYEQYF.

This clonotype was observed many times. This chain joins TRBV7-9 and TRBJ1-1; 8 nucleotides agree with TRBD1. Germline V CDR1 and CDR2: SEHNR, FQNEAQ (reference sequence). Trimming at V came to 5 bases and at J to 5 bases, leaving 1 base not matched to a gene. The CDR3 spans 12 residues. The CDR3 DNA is TGTGCCAGCAGCCGGACAGGGACTGAAGCTTTCTTT. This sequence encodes CASSRTGTEAFF.

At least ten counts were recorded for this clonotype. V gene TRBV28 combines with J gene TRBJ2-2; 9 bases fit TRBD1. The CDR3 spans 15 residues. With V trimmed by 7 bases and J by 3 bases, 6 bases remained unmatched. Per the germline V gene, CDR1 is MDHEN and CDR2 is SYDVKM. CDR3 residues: CASTRDRVDTGELFF. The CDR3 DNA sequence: TGTGCCAGCACACGGGACAGGGTTGACACCGGGGAGCTGTTTTTT.

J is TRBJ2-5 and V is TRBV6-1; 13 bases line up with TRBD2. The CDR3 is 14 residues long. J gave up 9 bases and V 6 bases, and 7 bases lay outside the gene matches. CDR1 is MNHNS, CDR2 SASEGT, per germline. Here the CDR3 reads CASRGTSGVGAQYF. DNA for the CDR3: TGTGCCAGCAGAGGGACTAGCGGGGTTGGGGCCCAGTACTTC.

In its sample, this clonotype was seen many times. The chain's CDR3 is CASSKNQGATNYGYTF. The CDR3 region has the DNA TGCGCCAGCAGCAAGAACCAGGGGGCCACAAACTATGGCTACACCTTC. The genes are TRBV5-1 and TRBJ1-2; 8 nucleotides align to TRBD1. Germline loops: CDR1 SGHRS, CDR2 YFSETQ. V gave up 4 bases and J gave up 2 bases; unmatched junction bases: 10. The CDR3 spans 16 residues.